The 20 T cell receptor beta chains below were found in one sample sequenced in a study of T cell repertoires in ileal Crohn's disease. TCRdb's copy holds only in-frame clones and misses some; the assay was immunoSEQ multiplex PCR. The table includes about 7,600 clones, just under 75% detected once. Regarding time point: proximal margin of the surgical specimen (macroscopically non-inflamed). Sequencing was carried out using ileal tissue. These receptors came from an adult with Crohn's disease.

The V and J genes are TRBV5-1 and TRBJ2-5; TRBD1 might be the D (5 bases). V was pared by 0 bases and J by 3 bases, with 9 bases between. Germline loops: CDR1 SGHRS, CDR2 YFSETQ. The CDR3 loop spans 14 amino acids. The CDR3 DNA reads TGCGCCAGCAGCTTGGAAGGGGCAGAAGAGACCCAGTACTTC. This sequence encodes CASSLEGAEETQYF.

The chain links TRBV4-3 to TRBJ1-6, with 7 bases that match TRBD1. The CDR3 covers 15 residues. J gave up 7 bases and V 3 bases, and 6 bases lay outside the gene matches. Per germline, CDR1 LGHNA and CDR2 YSLEER. The CDR3, as DNA: TGCGCCAGCAGCCAGGCGACAGGGTCGAATTCACCCCTCCACTTT. Translated: CASSQATGSNSPLHF.

The chain uses TRBV5-4 and TRBJ2-1, with 7 positions matching TRBD2. The CDR3 is made up of 15 amino acids. V shed 4 bases and J 7 bases; nucleotides not matched to a gene: 11. CDR1 SGHNT and CDR2 YYREEE come from the germline V gene (reference sequence). CDR3 sequence: CASSPSGTLGNEQFF. CDR3 in DNA: TGTGCCAGCAGCCCCAGCGGGACTCTAGGGAATGAGCAGTTCTTC.

The J gene is TRBJ2-1, the V gene TRBV11-3, with D maybe TRBD1 (6 bases). Germline CDR1 reads SGHNT; CDR2 reads YENEEA. V was clipped by 4 bases and J by 10 bases, with 8 bases between them. The CDR3 runs to 11 residues. CDR3 loop: CASSSGVEQFF. The CDR3 nucleotides read TGTGCCAGCAGCTCAGGGGTCGAGCAGTTCTTC.

The rearrangement links TRBV13 to TRBJ2-5, with no clear D. The CDR3 consists of 13 residues. Germline CDR1 reads PRHDT; CDR2 reads FYEKMQ (reference sequence). Trimming left V 3 bases short and J 1 base short, with 6 bases between. The CDR3 nucleotides read TGTGCCAGCAGCTTGAACGGCCAAGAGACCCAGTACTTC. Translation gives CASSLNGQETQYF.

The chain recombines TRBV25-1 with TRBJ2-7, with TRBD2 as a possible D gene (6 bases). Per the germline V gene, CDR1 is MGHDK and CDR2 is SYGVNS. CDR3 length equals 13 residues. V was pared by 5 bases and J by 5 bases, with 13 bases between. CDR3 protein: CASSIGLTDEQYF. The CDR3 region has the DNA TGTGCCAGCAGTATAGGACTAACAGACGAGCAGTACTTC.

The chain carries TRBV7-9 and TRBJ2-5; no reliable D call. This CDR3 region has 13 residues. Germline lookup yields CDR1 SEHNR and CDR2 FQNEAQ (reference sequence). V lost 2 bases to trimming and J lost 3 bases, with 7 bases between them. The CDR3 coding sequence is TGTGCCAGCAGCTTACCCTCTAAAGAGACCCAGTACTTC. It codes for CASSLPSKETQYF.

The CDR3 loop is CASTTGGAGTHEQYF. The CDR3 DNA sequence: TGTGCCAGCACCACTGGGGGGGCAGGGACCCACGAGCAGTACTTC. V and J are TRBV11-2 and TRBJ2-7; D perhaps matches TRBD2 (7 bases). The CDR3 has 15 amino acids. V dropped 7 bases and J dropped 5 bases, with 21 bases sitting between them. CDR1 is SGHAT, CDR2 FQNNGV, per germline.

CDR3 sequence reads: CASSQPDRVNEKLFF. In DNA form, the CDR3 reads TGCGCCAGCAGCCAACCGGACAGGGTAAATGAAAAACTGTTTTTT. The gene calls are TRBV4-1 and TRBJ1-4; 8 nucleotides agree with TRBD1. Germline V gives CDR1 MGHRA, CDR2 YSYEKL. V dropped 2 bases and J dropped 5; count of bases not matched to a gene: 4. This CDR3 is built from 15 residues.

This clone was seen only once. The chain has TRBV30 and TRBJ2-5; no clear D gene. The CDR3 covers 14 residues. The V and J ends lost 0 bases and 2 bases respectively, with 10 bases between them. Germline values: CDR1 GTSNPN, CDR2 SVGIG (reference sequence). The CDR3 DNA sequence: TGTGCCTGGAGTGTTCAGACAACGCAAGAGACCCAGTACTTC. Protein sequence: CAWSVQTTQETQYF. The full variable domain, rest sourced from reference TRBV30 and TRBJ2-5, is SQTIHQWPATLVQPVGSPLSLECTVEGTSNPNLYWYRQAAGRGLQLLFYSVGIGQISSEVPQNLSASRPQDRQFILSSKKLLLSDSGFYLCAWSVQTTQETQYFGPGTRLLVL.

In its sample, this clone was seen a few times. This chain connects TRBV11-2 to TRBJ2-1; TRBD2 aligns across 12 bases. Losses at the gene ends were 5 bases for V and 8 bases for J; bases not matched to a gene: 7. Germline values: CDR1 SGHAT, CDR2 FQNNGV. This CDR3 has 15 amino acids. CDR3 amino acids: CASSLVLAGGHEQFF. The DNA for the CDR3 is TGTGCCAGCAGCCTAGTCCTAGCGGGAGGGCATGAGCAGTTCTTC.

This clone ranks as medium-sized. The CDR3 region is CASSPQVEGEDREQYF. The CDR3 nucleotides are TGTGCCAGCAGCCCCCAAGTTGAAGGGGAGGACCGCGAGCAGTACTTC. The V and J genes are TRBV4-2 and TRBJ2-7; possibly TRBD2 for D (6 bases). CDR3 size: 16 residues. From germline, CDR1 is LGHNA and CDR2 YNFKEQ. V was clipped by 4 bases and J by 6 bases, with 22 bases between them.

By share, this clone ranks as medium-sized. The chain carries TRBV10-1 and TRBJ1-1; possible D gene TRBD1, 5 bases. This CDR3 comprises 14 residues. Germline CDR1 WNHNN, CDR2 SYGVQD (reference sequence). V lost 5 bases to trimming and J lost 1 base, with 11 bases between them. In DNA, the CDR3 is TGCGCCAGCAGTCGGGACTTCTCGAACACTGAAGCTTTCTTT. Its translation: CASSRDFSNTEAFF.

V gene TRBV28 combines with J gene TRBJ1-1; 7 bases line up with TRBD1. The CDR3 spans 15 residues. After removal of 8 bases from V and 4 bases from J, the junction contained 13 bases not matched to a gene. CDR1 is MDHEN, CDR2 SYDVKM, per germline. The CDR3 reads CASGPQTGSFTEAFF. CDR3 in DNA: TGTGCCAGCGGACCCCAGACAGGGTCTTTCACTGAAGCTTTCTTT. Drawing the rest from reference TRBV28 and TRBJ1-1, the complete variable domain is DVKVTQSSRYLVKRTGEKVFLECVQDMDHENMFWYRQDPGLGLRLIYFSYDVKMKEKGDIPEGYSVSREKKERFSLILESASTNQTSMYLCASGPQTGSFTEAFFGQGTRLTVV.

The chain is built from TRBV15 and TRBJ1-2; TRBD1 matches at 7 bases. The CDR3 is made up of 14 amino acids. Germline V gene lookup returns CDR1 LNHNV and CDR2 YYDKDF (reference sequence). The V and J ends lost 5 bases and 4 bases, in that order; junction bases with no gene match: 7. The CDR3 nucleotides are TGTGCCACCAGCTTAGGGACAGACCGCTATGGCTACACCTTC. Protein: CATSLGTDRYGYTF.

This clone was recorded a few times. The V gene is TRBV28, the J gene TRBJ1-2; TRBD1 might be the D (5 bases). Germline V gene lookup returns CDR1 MDHEN and CDR2 SYDVKM. The CDR3 has 14 residues. V was pared by 2 bases and J by 4 bases, with 11 bases between. The CDR3 coding sequence is TGTGCCAGCAGTTTACCGGGACCCAGCTATGGCTACACCTTC. It specifies CASSLPGPSYGYTF.

The rearrangement links TRBV15 to TRBJ2-7; D is undetermined. V was cut by 0 bases and J by 3 bases, with 6 bases left in between. Germline V lookup: CDR1 LNHNV, CDR2 YYDKDF (reference sequence). This CDR3 region has 13 residues. CDR3 sequence reads: CATSREGGYEQYF. CDR3 nucleotides: TGTGCCACCAGCAGAGAGGGCGGCTACGAGCAGTACTTC.

The chain links TRBV6-1 to TRBJ2-7; D is ambiguous. CDR1 and CDR2 from the germline V gene are MNHNS and SASEGT. V was clipped by 5 bases and J by 6 bases, with 17 bases between them. The length of the CDR3 is 14 residues. The chain's CDR3 is CASSIAAELPEQYF. The CDR3 DNA follows: TGTGCCAGCAGTATAGCAGCCGAATTACCCGAGCAGTACTTC.

CDR3 in DNA: TGTGCCAGCAGTTATGAGGGGGGAAATGGCTACACCTTC. It specifies CASSYEGGNGYTF. J is TRBJ1-2 and V is TRBV6-5; the D gene is possibly TRBD1 (6 bases). CDR1 MNHEY and CDR2 SVGAGI come from the germline V gene. Trimming removed 3 bases at V and 6 bases at J, with 11 bases between. The CDR3 runs to 13 residues.

This clone was found once. This sequence joins TRBV27 and TRBJ2-7; 9 bases line up with TRBD1. Looked up from germline, CDR1 is MNHEY and CDR2 is SMNVEV (reference sequence). The CDR3 is 12 amino acids. V trimming: 4 bases; J trimming: 8 bases; junction bases outside the gene matches: 3. CDR3 residues: CASSSGTGKQYF. The CDR3 nucleotides read TGTGCCAGCAGTTCCGGGACAGGGAAGCAGTACTTC.